The source of this T cell receptor (beta chain) is a study of T-cell memory formation after mild COVID-19. Overall study findings and caveats: Contracting CD8+ clones were enriched in EMRA, CD4+ mainly in CM and EM. Clones that got smaller from day 15 to 85 had even CD4/CD8, while clones growing later tipped toward CD4+. A subset of responding clones appeared in pre-infection memory, suggesting cross-reactive memory joined.

The CDR3 length is 14 residues. Trimming cost V 4 bases and J 0 bases, with 9 bases left between them. Notes on this clonotype: What it binds is unknown.

TCRdb fed the 5' RACE reads into MiXCR, producing one record per CDR3 protein. The sample yields hundreds of thousands of distinct CDR3 sequences, 20% to 30% seen once. The receptor was derived from an adult woman who had mild COVID-19 (a few samples of this study predate the infection). Cell type and time point are not known. The rearrangement links TRBV12-3 or TRBV12-4 to TRBJ1-1; unclear D gene. The sequenced sample was PBMCs or a T cell subset sorted from them (not recorded which). The CDR3, as DNA: TGTGCCAGCAGTTCCCCTTGGATGAACACTGAAGCTTTCTTT. Translated: CASSSPWMNTEAFF.